A single sample gave rise to the 30 T cell receptor beta chains below, sequenced in a study of cytomegalovirus exposure and HLA in healthy donors. The study ran its PCR with 60 Vbeta and 13 Jbeta primers. Sequencing was performed with immunoSEQ multiplex PCR; in TCRdb, only in-frame clones are kept and a portion is missing. Here the sample spans 110,000 to 150,000 clones, 65% to 80% being singletons. The sequenced sample consisted of PBMCs. The receptors shown here come from a young man in good health and CMV-seronegative.

The chain employs TRBV11-2 and TRBJ2-7; D might be TRBD1 (6 bases). The V and J ends lost 5 bases and 7 bases respectively, with 12 bases between them. The CDR3 runs 12 residues. Germline CDR1 reads SGHAT; CDR2 reads FQNNGV. CDR3 in amino acids: CASSPADREQYF. In nucleotides, the CDR3 is TGTGCCAGCAGCCCCGCCGACAGGGAGCAGTACTTC.

The genes are TRBV27 and TRBJ2-2, with TRBD1 matching over 8 bases. Germline assignment: CDR1 MNHEY and CDR2 SMNVEV (reference sequence). This CDR3 is built from 14 residues. V was pared by 5 bases and J by 5 bases, with 4 bases of the junction left unmatched. The chain's CDR3 is CASSPRTGTGELFF. The DNA for the CDR3 is TGTGCCAGCAGTCCCAGGACAGGGACCGGGGAGCTGTTTTTT.

This sequence joins TRBV7-9 and TRBJ2-1, with D possibly TRBD2 on 5 matching bases. V was cut by 2 bases and J by 6 bases, with 8 bases left in between. The germline V gene encodes CDR1 SEHNR and CDR2 FQNEAQ (reference sequence). The CDR3 loop spans 13 amino acids. As DNA, the CDR3 is TGTGCCAGCAGCTTACCTAGCAGCAATGAGCAGTTCTTC. This codes for CASSLPSSNEQFF. Supplemented by reference TRBV7-9 and TRBJ2-1, the full variable domain reads DTGVSQNPRHKITKRGQNVTFRCDPISEHNRLYWYRQTLGQGPEFLTYFQNEAQLEKSRLLSDRFSAERPKGSFSTLEIQRTEQGDSAMYLCASSLPSSNEQFFGPGTRLTVL.

About this clone: Germline and junction disagree at one end, which may indicate a read error. V is TRBV6-5 and J is TRBJ2-6; D is perhaps TRBD1 (6 bases). From germline, CDR1 is MNHEY and CDR2 SVGAGI. The CDR3 totals 15 residues. CDR3 loop: CASSRTEAGANGLTF. The DNA of the CDR3 is TGTGCCAGCAGCCGGACAGAGGCCGGGGCCAACGGCCTGACTTTC.

The rearrangement uses TRBV19 and TRBJ2-3; D may be TRBD1 (5 bases). CDR1 is LNHDA, CDR2 SQIVND, per germline (reference sequence). The length of the CDR3 is 15 residues. V lost 1 base and J lost 2, with 10 bases in between. The CDR3 coding sequence is TGTGCCAGTAGTATAGCGACAGCCGCCACAGATACGCAGTATTTT. Translation gives CASSIATAATDTQYF.

This clone has more than one count but fewer than ten. The chain links TRBV29-1 to TRBJ1-2; D is unresolved. V lost 3 bases, J lost 4 bases, and 12 bases lay in between. In germline, CDR1 is SQVTM, CDR2 ANQGSEA. The CDR3 has 13 residues. The CDR3 DNA sequence: TGCAGCGTTGATAATGAGGGCGCCTATGGCTACACCTTC. Translated: CSVDNEGAYGYTF. Using reference TRBV29-1 and TRBJ1-2 for the parts outside the CDR3, the full variable domain is SAVISQKPSRDICQRGTSLTIQCQVDSQVTMMFWYRQQPGQSLTLIATANQGSEATYESGFVIDKFPISRPNLTFSTLTVSNMSPEDSSIYLCSVDNEGAYGYTFGSGTRLTVV.

The chain has TRBV14 and TRBJ2-7; 8 nucleotides align to TRBD1. Germline values: CDR1 SGHDN, CDR2 FVKESK. The CDR3 runs to 15 residues. V lost 2 bases to trimming and J lost 3 bases; unmatched junction nucleotides: 6. The chain's CDR3 is CASSQWTGTYYEQYF. The CDR3 nucleotides are TGTGCCAGCAGCCAATGGACAGGGACCTACTACGAGCAGTACTTC. Combining the CDR3 with reference TRBV14 and TRBJ2-7 gives the whole variable domain EAGVTQFPSHSVIEKGQTVTLRCDPISGHDNLYWYRRVMGKEIKFLLHFVKESKQDESGMPNNRFLAERTGGTYSTLKVQPAELEDSGVYFCASSQWTGTYYEQYFGPGTRLTVT.

This chain connects TRBV5-1 to TRBJ2-3; TRBD1 matches at 10 bases. CDR1 and CDR2 (germline): SGHRS, YFSETQ. The CDR3 length is 16 residues. Trimming took 3 bases from V and 1 from J; bases not matched to a gene: 5. CDR3 sequence (DNA): TGCGCCAGCAGCTGGACAGGGGGAGCGGGCACAGATACGCAGTATTTT. Encoded protein: CASSWTGGAGTDTQYF.

V usage is TRBV6-6 and J usage is TRBJ1-4; D gene ambiguous. V was shortened by 2 bases and J by 4 bases, with 8 bases between the two germline ends. Germline V lookup: CDR1 MNHNY, CDR2 SVGAGI (reference sequence). There are 14 residues in the CDR3. The CDR3 bases are TGTGCCAGCAGTTACATGGAGATTAATGAAAAACTGTTTTTT. Protein: CASSYMEINEKLFF.

The chain is built from TRBV9 and TRBJ1-5, with 8 bases fitting TRBD1. V lost 4 bases and J lost 4; bases outside the gene matches: 16. The CDR3 length is 18 residues. Per the germline V gene, CDR1 is SGDLS and CDR2 is YYNGEE. Here the CDR3 reads CASSPGDRIFSSNQPQHF. The CDR3 nucleotides read TGTGCCAGCAGCCCGGGGGACAGGATCTTCTCTTCAAATCAGCCCCAGCATTTT. The entire variable domain, with the rest obtained from reference TRBV9 and TRBJ1-5, is as follows: DSGVTQTPKHLITATGQRVTLRCSPRSGDLSVYWYQQSLDQGLQFLIQYYNGEERAKGNILERFSAQQFPDLHSELNLSSLELGDSALYFCASSPGDRIFSSNQPQHFGDGTRLSIL.

The CDR3 nucleotides read TGTGCCAGCAGTCCAGGGACAGGGATCTTTCCGGGCACCTTC. It specifies CASSPGTGIFPGTF. The V and J genes are TRBV28 and TRBJ1-2, with 9 bases identical to TRBD1. The CDR3 totals 14 residues. The germline V gene has CDR1 MDHEN and CDR2 SYDVKM. The ends lost 5 bases at V and 13 bases at J; junction bases unmatched: 14.

The rearrangement uses TRBV5-8 and TRBJ2-2; maybe TRBD1 (6 bases). Trimming took 4 bases from V and 0 from J, leaving 10 bases between them. The CDR3 consists of 15 residues. The germline V gene encodes CDR1 SGHTS and CDR2 YDEGEE. The CDR3 here is CASSPGHSNTGELFF. The CDR3 region has the DNA TGTGCCAGCAGCCCGGGACATTCGAACACCGGGGAGCTGTTTTTT.

The chain recombines TRBV29-1 with TRBJ1-1; D ambiguous. CDR1 and CDR2 from the germline V gene are SQVTM and ANQGSEA. The CDR3 runs 15 residues. With 3 bases removed from V and 10 bases from J, the gap between germline ends came to 24 bases. The CDR3 nucleotides are TGCAGCGTTGATGAACTGGACCTAGCTTTAAGTCGAGCTTTCTTT. Residues: CSVDELDLALSRAFF.

The V and J genes are TRBV28 and TRBJ2-5; D not resolved. Matching the DNA end better, TRBJ2-7 makes the J call doubtful. Germline V gene data show CDR1 as MDHEN and CDR2 as SYDVKM. This CDR3 is built from 14 residues. In nucleotides, the CDR3 is TGTGCCAGCAGTTCGTTGACTTCTTCCTACGAGCAGTACTTC. The encoded protein is CASSSLTSSYEQYF.

The genes are TRBV4-1 and TRBJ2-3; D gene uncertain. V was pared by 5 bases and J by 2 bases, with 11 bases between. CDR1 is MGHRA, CDR2 YSYEKL, per germline. This CDR3 region has 14 residues. The CDR3 DNA follows: TGCGCCAGCAGCTCGCTCCTCTACACAGATACGCAGTATTTT. Residues: CASSSLLYTDTQYF.

The rearrangement joins TRBV6-5 to TRBJ2-7; tentative D call: TRBD1 (6 bases). CDR1 is MNHEY and CDR2 is SVGAGI in the germline V gene. Trimming removed 5 bases from V and 7 bases from J, with 15 bases in between. This CDR3 contains 13 residues. Here the CDR3 reads CASSTTPGAEQYF. In nucleotides, the CDR3 is TGTGCCAGCAGTACTACCCCAGGGGCGGAGCAGTACTTC.

This clone has a handful of counts. V and J are TRBV28 and TRBJ1-2; TRBD1 might be the D (5 bases). The germline gives CDR1 MDHEN, CDR2 SYDVKM. The CDR3 covers 13 residues. Trimming took 5 bases from V and 4 from J, leaving 11 bases between them. CDR3 region: CASSIGHVYGYTF. CDR3 in DNA: TGTGCCAGCAGTATCGGACACGTCTATGGCTACACCTTC.

V gene TRBV4-1 combines with J gene TRBJ2-1, with D possibly matching TRBD1 (6 bases). The length of the CDR3 is 17 residues. Germline CDR1 and CDR2: MGHRA and YSYEKL. Trimming took off 3 bases at V and 0 bases at J, with 15 bases between the two ends. CDR3 coding DNA: TGCGCCAGCAGCCATCTCGACAGGCCGGGCTCCTACAATGAGCAGTTCTTC. Its translation: CASSHLDRPGSYNEQFF.

V and J are TRBV18 and TRBJ2-7; D might be TRBD1 (7 bases). V gave up 10 bases and J gave up 0 bases, with 13 bases separating them. CDR3 length equals 13 residues. Looked up from germline, CDR1 is KGHSH and CDR2 is LQKENI. The chain's CDR3 is CATRGTVSYEQYF. The CDR3 region has the DNA TGTGCCACCCGGGGGACAGTCTCCTACGAGCAGTACTTC.

The gene calls are TRBV27 and TRBJ1-1, with D perhaps TRBD1 (6 bases). This CDR3 has 15 amino acids. CDR1 and CDR2 (germline): MNHEY, SMNVEV (reference sequence). Deletions cut 10 bases from V and 1 base from J, with 19 bases between. For the CDR3, the DNA is TGTGCCAAACCCGACAGGAGTTGGGGGAACACTGAAGCTTTCTTT. This codes for CAKPDRSWGNTEAFF.

V and J are TRBV4-1 and TRBJ2-7; weak D call: TRBD1 (6 bases). Looked up from germline, CDR1 is MGHRA and CDR2 is YSYEKL. This CDR3 is built from 14 residues. V lost 4 bases and J lost 4, with 14 bases in between. This CDR3 reads CASSPRDNSYEQYF. The CDR3, as DNA: TGCGCCAGCAGCCCCCGGGACAACTCATACGAGCAGTACTTC.

The gene calls are TRBV6-6 and TRBJ2-7; D is perhaps TRBD1 (5 bases). Germline-derived CDR1 and CDR2 are MNHNY and SVGAGI (reference sequence). The length of the CDR3 is 14 residues. The V end was cut by 2 bases, the J end by 1 base, with 9 bases between. The DNA of the CDR3 is TGTGCCAGCAGTTACAGTAGGACATCCTACGAGCAGTACTTC. The encoded protein is CASSYSRTSYEQYF.

V and J are TRBV23-1 and TRBJ2-4, with 8 bases matching TRBD1. TRBV23-1 is classed as an ORF, of uncertain function. The V and J ends lost 4 bases and 5 bases, in that order; junction bases with no gene match: 10. The CDR3 spans 16 residues. In DNA, the CDR3 is TGCGCCAGCAGTCTGGAGGGCAGGGGGCGCGAAAACATTCAGTACTTC. This translates into CASSLEGRGRENIQYF.

This chain uses TRBV9 with TRBJ2-1; the match to TRBD2 covers 10 bases. V lost 0 bases, J lost 3 bases, and 6 bases stayed unmatched. Germline CDR1 reads SGDLS; CDR2 reads YYNGEE. There are 17 residues in the CDR3. DNA of the CDR3: TGTGCCAGCAGCGTAGAGGTAGCGGGAGGTATCTACAATGAGCAGTTCTTC. This codes for CASSVEVAGGIYNEQFF.

As concerns this clone: The germline gene is not matched at one end of the junction; a read error may be the cause. The chain carries TRBV29-1 and TRBJ2-6; maybe TRBD1 (5 bases). Germline V gene data show CDR1 as SQVTM and CDR2 as ANQGSEA. The CDR3 contains 13 residues. Here the CDR3 reads CSVVRAGANGLTF. CDR3 nucleotides: TGCAGCGTTGTTAGGGCTGGGGCCAACGGCCTGACTTTC.

This clone was seen a single time. This chain joins TRBV9 and TRBJ2-7; unclear D gene. Germline values: CDR1 SGDLS, CDR2 YYNGEE. Deletions cut 1 base from V and 2 bases from J, with 13 bases between. The CDR3 has 15 residues. This chain's CDR3 is CASSVQQTPTYEQYF. The CDR3 DNA sequence: TGTGCCAGCAGCGTACAACAGACCCCGACCTACGAGCAGTACTTC.

The CDR3 protein is CASSQPGQGNYNEQFF. The CDR3 DNA reads as TGCGCCAGCAGCCAACCTGGACAGGGTAACTACAATGAGCAGTTCTTC. This chain connects TRBV4-1 to TRBJ2-1, with 8 bases fitting TRBD1. V lost 2 bases, J lost 3 bases, and 6 bases stayed unmatched. In germline, CDR1 is MGHRA, CDR2 YSYEKL. This CDR3 contains 16 residues.

The sample holds a few counts of this clone. The chain recombines TRBV28 with TRBJ1-1; no clear D. The CDR3 is 14 amino acids. The V and J ends lost 2 bases and 4 bases respectively, with 11 bases between them. The germline V gene encodes CDR1 MDHEN and CDR2 SYDVKM. CDR3 sequence: CASSLVDRGTEAFF. The CDR3 DNA is TGTGCCAGCAGTTTAGTGGATAGAGGCACTGAAGCTTTCTTT.

The chain carries TRBV7-2 and TRBJ2-1, with D possibly being TRBD2 (6 bases). Germline lookup yields CDR1 SGHTA and CDR2 FQGNSA. CDR3 length: 15 residues. V was shortened by 3 bases and J by 4 bases, with 13 bases between the two germline ends. The CDR3 nucleotides read TGTGCCAGCAGCTTGGCCCCGACTAGTTACAATGAGCAGTTCTTC. Its protein product is CASSLAPTSYNEQFF.

This sequence joins TRBV2 and TRBJ2-2; 11 bases match TRBD1. The CDR3 sequence is 14 residues long. Germline CDR1 reads SNHLY; CDR2 reads FYNNEI. V shed 7 bases, J shed 6 bases, and the junction held 4 bases outside the gene matches. The CDR3 here is CASTGTGGSGELFF. CDR3 sequence (DNA): TGTGCCAGCACCGGGACAGGGGGTTCCGGGGAGCTGTTTTTT.